This TCR beta chain is from a study of lymphopenia after photon versus proton radiotherapy. Study-wide results and caveats: Authors raise, but do not show, better survival with proton therapy. Larger post-nadir TCR diversity loss correlated inversely with survival in deceased patients. Post-nadir diversity loss with photons came from oligoclonal expansion, particularly CD8+ Temra cells.

Concerning this clone: Its antigen is as yet unknown.

Produced via immunoSEQ multiplex PCR; TCRdb's table is partial and in-frame only. Of tens of thousands of clones listed, less than 85% are singletons. The V end lost 5 bases, the J end lost 9 bases, and 20 bases lay between the germline ends. Germline lookup yields CDR1 GTSNPN and CDR2 SVGIG (reference sequence). The CDR3 runs 13 residues. This chain links TRBV30 with TRBJ2-7, with D perhaps assigned TRBD1 or TRBD2 (5 bases each). This TCR was recovered from a man between 60 and 70 years old with pancreatic cancer. Sequenced here: peripheral blood, sampled from a patient treated with proton-based radiotherapy. The chain's CDR3 is CAWQNLGGLVQYF. CDR3 coding DNA: TGTGCCTGGCAAAACCTTGGGGGTCTGGTGCAGTACTTC.